These 4 T cell receptor beta chains came from one sample sequenced in a study of blood T cell repertoires in COVID-19. Generated by immunoSEQ multiplex PCR, the TCRdb table keeps only in-frame clones and is missing some. Among about 53,000 clones listed, 65% to 80% were seen once. Sequencing input: peripheral blood. All receptors derive from a man aged 65 to 79 with active or convalescent COVID-19.

The rearrangement uses TRBV6-1 and TRBJ1-2, with D possibly matching TRBD1 (5 bases). With 4 bases removed from V and 5 bases from J, the gap between germline ends came to 11 bases. From germline, CDR1 is MNHNS and CDR2 SASEGT. The CDR3 runs 13 residues. The CDR3 nucleotides are TGTGCCAGCAGTGCCCAGACAGAGTATGGCTACACCTTC. This codes for CASSAQTEYGYTF.

The chain couples TRBV7-8 to TRBJ2-2, with 10 bases lining up with TRBD2. Germline trimming cut 4 bases from V and 1 base from J; bases unmatched to any gene: 15. The CDR3 sequence is 20 residues long. Germline loops: CDR1 SGHVS, CDR2 FQNEAQ. CDR3 bases: TGTGCCAGCAGCTCCCACCCGGCTAGCGGGAGAAGGGTGAACACCGGGGAGCTGTTTTTT. Its protein product is CASSSHPASGRRVNTGELFF.

The chain has TRBV5-1 and TRBJ2-5; 10 bases line up with TRBD1. CDR3 length: 16 residues. J gave up 1 base and V 3 bases, and 6 bases lay outside the gene matches. Germline loops: CDR1 SGHRS, CDR2 YFSETQ. The CDR3 is CASSWGDRGSQETQYF. The CDR3, as DNA: TGCGCCAGCAGCTGGGGGGACAGGGGTTCCCAAGAGACCCAGTACTTC.

The chain carries TRBV21-1 and TRBJ2-7; the table's D gene call, TRBD1, was not cross checked with the DNA. TRBV21-1 is recorded as a pseudogene. This CDR3 has 14 amino acids. The CDR3 region has the DNA TGTGCCAGCACCAACCGGGACAGAAACTACGAGCAGTACTTC. Translating it yields CASTNRDRNYEQYF.